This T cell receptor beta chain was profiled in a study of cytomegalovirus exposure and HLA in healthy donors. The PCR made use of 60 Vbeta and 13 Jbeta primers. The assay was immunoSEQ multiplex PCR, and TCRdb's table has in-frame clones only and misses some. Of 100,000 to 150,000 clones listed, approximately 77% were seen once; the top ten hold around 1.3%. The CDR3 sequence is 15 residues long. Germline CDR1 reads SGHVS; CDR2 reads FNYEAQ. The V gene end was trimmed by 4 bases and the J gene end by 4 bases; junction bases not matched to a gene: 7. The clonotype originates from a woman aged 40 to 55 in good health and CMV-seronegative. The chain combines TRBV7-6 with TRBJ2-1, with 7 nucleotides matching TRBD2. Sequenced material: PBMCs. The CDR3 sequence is CASSSGGGGYNEQFF. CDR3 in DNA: TGTGCCAGCAGCTCGGGGGGTGGGGGATACAATGAGCAGTTCTTC.